These 5 T cell receptor beta chains came from one sample sequenced in a study of T cells in Graves' hyperthyroidism and ophthalmopathy. Amplification of TCR beta CDR3 regions was performed using RNA transcripts as template. An initial round of RT-PCR targeting the TCR CDR3 relied on the HTBI primer set. TCRdb redid the calling of the multiplex PCR reads with MiXCR, one entry per CDR3 protein. The sample yields fewer than 400,000 distinct CDR3 sequences, roughly 25% seen once. Sequencing was done on a sample of blood. The receptors derive from a man between 45 and 60 years old with Graves' hyperthyroidism.

This clonotype was seen only a few times. The rearrangement joins TRBV18 to TRBJ1-2; no definite D call. The CDR3 is 14 residues long. Germline V lookup: CDR1 KGHSH, CDR2 LQKENI. V was cut by 1 base and J by 5 bases, with 11 bases left in between. The CDR3 bases are TGTGCCAGCTCACCACGGGCCCCTCGGTATGGCTACACCTTC. Its translation: CASSPRAPRYGYTF.

V usage is TRBV19 and J usage is TRBJ2-3; no definite D call. This CDR3 has 15 residues. Trimming took off 1 base at V and 3 bases at J, with 11 bases between the two ends. Per germline, CDR1 LNHDA and CDR2 SQIVND (reference sequence). CDR3 loop: CASSIGRRMTDTQYF. For the CDR3, the DNA is TGTGCCAGTAGTATAGGGAGAAGGATGACAGATACGCAGTATTTT.

This clonotype appeared many times. V is TRBV18 and J is TRBJ2-5, with 8 bases aligning to TRBD2. In germline, CDR1 is KGHSH, CDR2 LQKENI. Trimming cost V 2 bases and J 6 bases; bases outside gene matches: 14. The CDR3 has 17 amino acids. This chain's CDR3 is CASSPSSGGTLSQTQYF. The CDR3, as DNA: TGTGCCAGCTCACCATCGAGCGGGGGAACACTTAGTCAGACCCAGTACTTC.

This chain uses TRBV28 with TRBJ2-7, with TRBD2 identical over 7 bases. From germline, CDR1 is MDHEN and CDR2 SYDVKM. V lost 6 bases, J lost 4 bases, and 6 bases stayed unmatched. This CDR3 is built from 13 residues. The CDR3 here is CASRPNSGYEQYF. The CDR3 coding sequence is TGTGCCAGCAGACCCAATAGCGGGTACGAGCAGTACTTC.

This rearrangement joins TRBV7-9 to TRBJ1-6, with 9 bases lining up with TRBD1. Looked up from germline, CDR1 is SEHNR and CDR2 is FQNEAQ (reference sequence). Trimming removed 5 bases from V and 7 bases from J; junction bases left unmatched: 6. The CDR3 consists of 15 residues. The CDR3 nucleotides read TGTGCCAGCAGCCTTCCGGGACAGGGCAATTCACCCCTCCACTTT. This gives the protein CASSLPGQGNSPLHF.